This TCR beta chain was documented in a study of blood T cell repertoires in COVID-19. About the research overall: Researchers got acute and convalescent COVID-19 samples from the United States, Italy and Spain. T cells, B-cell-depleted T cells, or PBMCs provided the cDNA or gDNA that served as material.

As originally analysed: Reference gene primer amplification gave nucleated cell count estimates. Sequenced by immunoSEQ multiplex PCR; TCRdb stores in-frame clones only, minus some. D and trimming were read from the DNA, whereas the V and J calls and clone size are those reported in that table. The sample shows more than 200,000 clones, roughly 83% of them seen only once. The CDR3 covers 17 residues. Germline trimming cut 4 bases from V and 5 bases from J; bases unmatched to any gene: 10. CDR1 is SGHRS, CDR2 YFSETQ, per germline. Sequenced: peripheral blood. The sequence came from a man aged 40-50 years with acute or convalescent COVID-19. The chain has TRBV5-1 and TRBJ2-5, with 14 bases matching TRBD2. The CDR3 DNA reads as TGCGCCAGCAGCCCGTTGGGACTAGCGGGAGTAGGGGAGACCCAGTACTTC. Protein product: CASSPLGLAGVGETQYF.